This T cell receptor beta chain was documented in a study of blood T cell repertoires in COVID-19. Study in general: From T cells, B-cell-depleted T cells, or PBMCs came the material, which was cDNA or gDNA.

The CDR3 contains 13 residues. V gave up 0 bases and J gave up 3 bases, with 6 bases separating them. Germline V CDR1 and CDR2: SGDLS, YYNGEE. Clones were read by immunoSEQ multiplex PCR, and TCRdb kept only the in-frame ones, dropping some. The repertoire holds 50,000 or so clones, with 85% to 95% as singletons. The chain uses TRBV9 and TRBJ1-1; D is unclear. This clonotype was obtained from an elderly woman with acute or convalescent COVID-19. The specimen was peripheral blood. The CDR3 region has the DNA TGTGCCAGCAGCGTAGACCCGGACACTGAAGCTTTCTTT. Amino acid sequence: CASSVDPDTEAFF.